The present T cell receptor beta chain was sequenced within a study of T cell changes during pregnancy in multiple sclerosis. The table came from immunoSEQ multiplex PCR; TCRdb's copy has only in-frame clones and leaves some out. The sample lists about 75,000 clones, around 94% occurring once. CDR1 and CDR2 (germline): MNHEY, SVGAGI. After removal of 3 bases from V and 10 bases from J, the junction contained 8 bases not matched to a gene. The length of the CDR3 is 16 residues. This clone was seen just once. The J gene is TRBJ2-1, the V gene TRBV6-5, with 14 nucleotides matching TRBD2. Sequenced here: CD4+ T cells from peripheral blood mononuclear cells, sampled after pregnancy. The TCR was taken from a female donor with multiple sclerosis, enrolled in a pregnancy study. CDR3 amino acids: CASSYLGLAGDGEQFF. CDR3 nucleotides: TGTGCCAGCAGTTATTTGGGACTAGCGGGAGATGGAGAGCAGTTCTTC.